The 29 T cell receptor beta chains given below trace back to one sample, sequenced in a study of blood T cell repertoires in COVID-19. Libraries were prepared by immunoSEQ multiplex PCR; TCRdb keeps only in-frame clonotypes and omits some of them. The table shows over 40,000 clones, with around nine tenths occurring only once. The sequenced sample was peripheral blood. Receptor source: a woman older than 75 with acute or convalescent COVID-19.

The chain employs TRBV15 and TRBJ1-1; 7 nucleotides line up with TRBD1. The CDR3 contains 15 residues. The junction had 7 bases not matched to a gene; V was cut back by 2 bases and J by 4 bases. CDR1 and CDR2 (germline): LNHNV, YYDKDF (reference sequence). In DNA form, the CDR3 reads TGTGCCACCAGCAGATCCCGAGGGGGCGGCACTGAAGCTTTCTTT. It codes for CATSRSRGGGTEAFF.

CDR3 coding DNA: TGTGCCAGTAGTATAGGTAGTCGGCAGGGCGGACAGCCCCAGCATTTT. This sequence encodes CASSIGSRQGGQPQHF. The J gene is TRBJ1-5, the V gene TRBV19, with a possible D match to TRBD1 (5 bases). V gave up 1 base and J gave up 7 bases, with 17 bases separating them. The CDR3 loop spans 16 amino acids. Germline V gene data show CDR1 as LNHDA and CDR2 as SQIVND (reference sequence).

The rearrangement uses TRBV7-9 and TRBJ1-4; TRBD1 agrees at 10 bases. V dropped 5 bases and J dropped 8; count of bases not matched to a gene: 5. The CDR3 runs to 14 residues. CDR1 SEHNR and CDR2 FQNEAQ come from the germline V gene (reference sequence). The CDR3 sequence: CASSTDRGREKLFF. In DNA, the CDR3 is TGTGCCAGCAGCACGGACAGGGGGAGGGAAAAACTGTTTTTT. Together with reference TRBV7-9 and TRBJ1-4, the CDR3 gives the full variable domain: DTGVSQNPRHKITKRGQNVTFRCDPISEHNRLYWYRQTLGQGPEFLTYFQNEAQLEKSRLLSDRFSAERPKGSFSTLEIQRTEQGDSAMYLCASSTDRGREKLFFGSGTQLSVL.

This clone appeared a single time. The chain uses TRBV30 and TRBJ2-7; perhaps TRBD1 as D (5 bases). CDR3 length equals 15 residues. The ends were cut back, 0 bases at V and 5 bases at J, with 17 bases in the middle. Germline CDR1 GTSNPN, CDR2 SVGIG (reference sequence). In DNA form, the CDR3 reads TGTGCCTGGAGTGTAAAAGGGGTTATAAGGCACGAGCAGTACTTC. Amino acid sequence: CAWSVKGVIRHEQYF.

Comments on this clone: Other DNA sequences in the same sample also yield this CDR3. V gene TRBV7-6 combines with J gene TRBJ2-5; D remains unclear. The CDR3 consists of 11 residues. With 5 bases removed from V and 5 bases from J, the gap between germline ends came to 6 bases. Germline-derived CDR1 and CDR2 are SGHVS and FNYEAQ. In nucleotides, the CDR3 is TGTGCCAGCAGCCCAGGCGAGACCCAGTACTTC. Its protein product is CASSPGETQYF.

The CDR3 nucleotides read TGTGCCAGCACCCTCCAAGGGAGACCTTTGGGAAATGAGCAGTTCTTC. It specifies CASTLQGRPLGNEQFF. This chain joins TRBV2 and TRBJ2-1; D might be TRBD2 (5 bases). Per the germline V gene, CDR1 is SNHLY and CDR2 is FYNNEI. CDR3 length equals 16 residues. The V and J ends lost 7 bases and 7 bases respectively, with 23 bases between them. The full variable domain, completed using reference TRBV2 and TRBJ2-1, is EPEVTQTPSHQVTQMGQEVILRCVPISNHLYFYWYRQILGQKVEFLVSFYNNEISEKSEIFDDQFSVERPDGSNFTLKIRSTKLEDSAMYFCASTLQGRPLGNEQFFGPGTRLTVL.

The chain carries TRBV25-1 and TRBJ2-2; 7 nucleotides align to TRBD2. Looked up from germline, CDR1 is MGHDK and CDR2 is SYGVNS. This CDR3 has 16 residues. J gave up 5 bases and V 1 base, and 7 bases lay outside the gene matches. The CDR3 is CASSESSLARTGELFF. The CDR3 nucleotides read TGTGCCAGCAGTGAATCCTCACTAGCGCGGACCGGGGAGCTGTTTTTT.

The rearrangement uses TRBV25-1 and TRBJ2-6, with D perhaps TRBD1 (5 bases). The V end was cut by 0 bases, the J end by 5 bases, with 8 bases between. Germline CDR1 MGHDK, CDR2 SYGVNS. The CDR3 extends over 15 amino acids. The CDR3 bases are TGTGCCAGCAGTGAATATGGGGCTTGGGCCAACGTCCTGACTTTC. Translation gives CASSEYGAWANVLTF.

This clone occurred once. The chain employs TRBV5-5 and TRBJ2-3, with TRBD2 matching over 7 bases. V shed 3 bases, J shed 6 bases, and the junction held 16 bases outside the gene matches. CDR1 is SGHKS and CDR2 is YYEKEE in the germline V gene (reference sequence). This CDR3 has 17 amino acids. CDR3 amino acids: CASSSTLAGSLGDTQYF. CDR3 in DNA: TGTGCCAGCAGCTCGACTTTAGCGGGTTCTCTCGGTGATACGCAGTATTTT.

This clone showed up just once. The rearrangement joins TRBV3-1 (or the pseudogene TRBV3-2) to TRBJ2-7; the D gene is possibly TRBD2 (5 bases). V was shortened by 1 base and J by 2 bases, with 9 bases between the two germline ends. The CDR3 is 14 residues long. The germline CDR1 and CDR2 sequences are LGHDT and YNNKEL (reference sequence). The CDR3 DNA sequence: TGTGCCAGCAGCCAAGGCGCTAGCACCTACGAGCAGTACTTC. Amino acids: CASSQGASTYEQYF.

This sequence joins TRBV7-9 and TRBJ2-1; D may be TRBD1 (5 bases). This CDR3 has 14 residues. With 1 base removed from V and 4 bases from J, the gap between germline ends came to 8 bases. Germline loops: CDR1 SEHNR, CDR2 FQNEAQ (reference sequence). CDR3 protein: CASSLGQRYNEQFF. Here the CDR3 DNA reads TGTGCCAGCAGCTTAGGACAGAGATACAATGAGCAGTTCTTC. Looking up the rest from reference TRBV7-9 and TRBJ2-1 gives the full variable domain: DTGVSQNPRHKITKRGQNVTFRCDPISEHNRLYWYRQTLGQGPEFLTYFQNEAQLEKSRLLSDRFSAERPKGSFSTLEIQRTEQGDSAMYLCASSLGQRYNEQFFGPGTRLTVL.

The rearrangement joins TRBV6-2 or TRBV6-3 to TRBJ2-1; no clear D gene. This CDR3 has 17 residues. The germline V gene has CDR1 MNHEY and CDR2 SVGEGT. Deletions cut 1 base from V and 2 bases from J, with 15 bases between. The CDR3 DNA reads TGTGCCAGCAGTTACTACCCCGCGGCTCTCACCTACAATGAGCAGTTCTTC. The encoded protein is CASSYYPAALTYNEQFF.

This clone appeared once. The chain employs TRBV25-1 and TRBJ2-2; TRBD1 agrees at 10 bases. Germline values: CDR1 MGHDK, CDR2 SYGVNS. There are 16 residues in the CDR3. J gave up 6 bases and V 7 bases, and 11 bases lay outside the gene matches. DNA of the CDR3: TGTGCCAGCACCCCATCCCGCGGACAGGGGGCCGGGGAGCTGTTTTTT. Protein: CASTPSRGQGAGELFF.

The chain has TRBV19 and TRBJ1-2, with D maybe TRBD1 (5 bases). Per the germline V gene, CDR1 is LNHDA and CDR2 is SQIVND (reference sequence). This CDR3 has 13 residues. V was clipped by 1 base and J by 6 bases, with 9 bases between them. CDR3: CASSIVNRNGYTF. CDR3 in DNA: TGTGCCAGTAGTATAGTGAACAGGAATGGCTACACCTTC.

This rearrangement joins TRBV7-2 to TRBJ2-7, with D possibly matching TRBD2 (6 bases). This CDR3 is 13 amino acids long. Germline V lookup: CDR1 SGHTA, CDR2 FQGNSA. Between the trimmed V and J ends, which lost 5 bases and 7 bases, there was a span of 15 bases. CDR3 sequence reads: CASSPHRLVEQYF. CDR3 DNA: TGTGCCAGCAGCCCGCATCGACTAGTGGAGCAGTACTTC. The full variable domain, its missing parts supplied by reference TRBV7-2 and TRBJ2-7, is GAGVSQSPSNKVTEKGKDVELRCDPISGHTALYWYRQSLGQGLEFLIYFQGNSAPDKSGLPSDRFSAERTGGSVSTLTIQRTQQEDSAVYLCASSPHRLVEQYFGPGTRLTVT.

The CDR3 loop is CASSQADTATGAFF. The DNA for the CDR3 is TGTGCCAGCAGCCAAGCGGACACGGCGACCGGGGCTTTCTTT. The V call is TRBV3-1 (or the pseudogene TRBV3-2), the J call TRBJ1-1; D is perhaps TRBD1 (5 bases). The V end was cut by 1 base, the J end by 11 bases, with 17 bases between. The V gene's germline CDR1 is LGHDT and CDR2 YNNKEL (reference sequence). This CDR3 contains 14 residues.

This clone has a single count. V and J are TRBV18 and TRBJ1-2; 7 bases map to TRBD1. This CDR3 contains 14 residues. Germline V lookup: CDR1 KGHSH, CDR2 LQKENI. The V and J ends lost 1 base and 6 bases, in that order; junction bases with no gene match: 5. The CDR3 loop is CASSPQDRVDGYTF. The CDR3, as DNA: TGTGCCAGCTCACCACAAGACAGGGTTGATGGCTACACCTTC.

This sequence joins TRBV5-4 and TRBJ1-2; maybe TRBD1 (5 bases). The CDR3 has 17 residues. Trimming removed 1 base from V and 2 bases from J, with 18 bases in between. Germline values: CDR1 SGHNT, CDR2 YYREEE (reference sequence). This CDR3 reads CASSLSLRARTNYGYTF. In DNA form, the CDR3 reads TGTGCCAGCAGCTTGAGTCTCAGGGCAAGAACAAACTATGGCTACACCTTC.

The chain joins TRBV10-3 to TRBJ2-5; TRBD2 matches 11 bases. V shed 2 bases, J shed 0 bases, and the junction held 8 bases outside the gene matches. The CDR3 is made up of 18 amino acids. Germline CDR1 reads ENHRY; CDR2 reads SYGVKD. CDR3 DNA sequence: TGTGCCATCAGTGAGCACGGGGGGACTAGCGGTTACCAAGAGACCCAGTACTTC. Amino acids: CAISEHGGTSGYQETQYF.

The chain joins TRBV4-1 to TRBJ1-5, with D perhaps TRBD1 (6 bases). With 1 base removed from V and 3 bases from J, the gap between germline ends came to 16 bases. The CDR3 length is 17 residues. Germline CDR1 reads MGHRA; CDR2 reads YSYEKL. The CDR3 here is CASSQVGGAGVNQPQHF. CDR3 DNA sequence: TGCGCCAGCAGCCAAGTGGGTGGTGCAGGGGTCAATCAGCCCCAGCATTTT.

The chain recombines TRBV7-6 with TRBJ2-5; no reliable D call. Trimming removed 6 bases at V and 3 bases at J, with 8 bases between. CDR3 length equals 12 residues. CDR1 is SGHVS and CDR2 is FNYEAQ in the germline V gene. The CDR3 DNA is TGTGCCAGCAGTCCTGTAAAAGAGACCCAGTACTTC. This codes for CASSPVKETQYF.

The rearrangement joins TRBV12-3 or TRBV12-4 to TRBJ1-1; 8 bases fit TRBD1. V gave up 5 bases and J gave up 8 bases; unmatched junction bases: 4. The CDR3 loop spans 12 amino acids. Here the CDR3 DNA reads TGTGCCAGCAGTCGGGGGGACAGGGAAGCTTTCTTT. Amino acid sequence: CASSRGDREAFF.

About this clone itself: Sequence at one end of the junction differs from germline and may be a read error. The chain uses TRBV7-9 and TRBJ1-3, with TRBD1 matching over 7 bases. Germline V gene lookup returns CDR1 SEHNR and CDR2 FQNEAQ (reference sequence). The CDR3 contains 15 residues. DNA for the CDR3: TGTGCCAGCAGCTTAGTGACAGGGACTGGAAGCACCATATATTTT. This gives the protein CASSLVTGTGSTIYF.

The chain recombines TRBV7-2 with TRBJ1-1; TRBD1 is a possible D gene (5 bases). Germline-derived CDR1 and CDR2 are SGHTA and FQGNSA. CDR3 length: 16 residues. V shed 0 bases and J shed 3 bases, with 14 bases lying between them. The CDR3 spells CASSLAGAAWDTEAFF. Written as DNA, the CDR3 is TGTGCCAGCAGCTTAGCAGGGGCAGCTTGGGACACTGAAGCTTTCTTT.

Points on this clone: Other DNA sequences within the sample encode an identical CDR3. In DNA form, the CDR3 reads TGTGCCTGGAGTGTAGCTGAAAAACTGTTTTTT. Amino acids: CAWSVAEKLFF. The chain employs TRBV30 and TRBJ1-4; D gene unclear. V was clipped by 0 bases and J by 7 bases, with 3 bases between them. The CDR3 has 11 residues. Germline lookup yields CDR1 GTSNPN and CDR2 SVGIG (reference sequence).

The V and J genes are TRBV5-4 and TRBJ2-3, with D possibly TRBD2 on 6 matching bases. V was shortened by 2 bases and J by 2 bases, with 12 bases between the two germline ends. Germline lookup yields CDR1 SGHNT and CDR2 YYREEE (reference sequence). This CDR3 contains 15 residues. CDR3 in amino acids: CASSLGGATTDTQYF. Here the CDR3 DNA reads TGTGCCAGCAGCTTAGGAGGGGCAACCACAGATACGCAGTATTTT.

This chain uses TRBV4-1 with TRBJ2-6, with 7 positions matching TRBD1. J gave up 0 bases and V 0 bases, and 8 bases lay outside the gene matches. Germline V gene lookup returns CDR1 MGHRA and CDR2 YSYEKL. The CDR3 totals 19 residues. The CDR3 nucleotides are TGCGCCAGCAGCCAAGATGGGAACAGGGGCAGCTCTGGGGCCAACGTCCTGACTTTC. Translation gives CASSQDGNRGSSGANVLTF.

The J gene is TRBJ2-7, the V gene TRBV18; 8 nucleotides match TRBD1. The CDR3 has 16 amino acids. V lost 6 bases to trimming and J lost 3 bases; unmatched junction nucleotides: 13. Germline assignment: CDR1 KGHSH and CDR2 LQKENI. The CDR3 DNA follows: TGTGCCAGCTCCCTTGGACAGGGAGTACAGTTCTACGAGCAGTACTTC. Encoded protein: CASSLGQGVQFYEQYF.

Worth noting for this clone: At the DNA level, this CDR3 is encoded by other sequences in the same sample as well. This chain uses TRBV7-2 with TRBJ1-2; D perhaps matches TRBD1 (6 bases). Germline CDR1 is SGHTA and CDR2 is FQGNSA. The CDR3 extends over 15 amino acids. Trimming pared 5 bases from V and 4 bases from J, leaving 17 bases between. The CDR3 nucleotides are TGTGCCAGCAGCCCCCAACAGGGTTCATCCTATGGCTACACCTTC. Protein: CASSPQQGSSYGYTF. The full variable domain, completed using reference TRBV7-2 and TRBJ1-2, is GAGVSQSPSNKVTEKGKDVELRCDPISGHTALYWYRQSLGQGLEFLIYFQGNSAPDKSGLPSDRFSAERTGGSVSTLTIQRTQQEDSAVYLCASSPQQGSSYGYTFGSGTRLTVV.